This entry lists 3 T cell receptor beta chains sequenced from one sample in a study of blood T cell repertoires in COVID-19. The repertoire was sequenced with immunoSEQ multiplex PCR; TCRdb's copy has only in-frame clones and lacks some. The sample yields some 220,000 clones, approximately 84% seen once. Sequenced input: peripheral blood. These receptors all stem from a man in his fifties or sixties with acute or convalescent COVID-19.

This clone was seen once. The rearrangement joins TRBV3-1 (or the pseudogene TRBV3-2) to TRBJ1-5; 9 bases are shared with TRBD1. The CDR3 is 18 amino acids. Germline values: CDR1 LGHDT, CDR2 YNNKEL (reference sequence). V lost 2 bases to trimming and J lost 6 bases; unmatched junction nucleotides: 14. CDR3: CASSQQGQGLSGGQPQHF. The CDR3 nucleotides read TGTGCCAGCAGCCAACAGGGACAGGGTCTGTCCGGGGGTCAGCCCCAGCATTTT.

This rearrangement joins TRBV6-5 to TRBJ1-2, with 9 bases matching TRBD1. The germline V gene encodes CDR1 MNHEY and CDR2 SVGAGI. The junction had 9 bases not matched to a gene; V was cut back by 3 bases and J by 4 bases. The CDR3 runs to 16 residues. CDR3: CASSYHRGLSSYGYTF. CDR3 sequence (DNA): TGTGCCAGCAGTTATCACAGGGGGCTTTCCAGCTATGGCTACACCTTC.

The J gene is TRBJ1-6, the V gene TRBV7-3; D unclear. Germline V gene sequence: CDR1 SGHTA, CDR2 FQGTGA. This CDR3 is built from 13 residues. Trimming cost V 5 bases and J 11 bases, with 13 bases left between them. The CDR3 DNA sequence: TGTGCCAGCAGCGTTGAATGGGGAGCACCCCTCCACTTT. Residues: CASSVEWGAPLHF.